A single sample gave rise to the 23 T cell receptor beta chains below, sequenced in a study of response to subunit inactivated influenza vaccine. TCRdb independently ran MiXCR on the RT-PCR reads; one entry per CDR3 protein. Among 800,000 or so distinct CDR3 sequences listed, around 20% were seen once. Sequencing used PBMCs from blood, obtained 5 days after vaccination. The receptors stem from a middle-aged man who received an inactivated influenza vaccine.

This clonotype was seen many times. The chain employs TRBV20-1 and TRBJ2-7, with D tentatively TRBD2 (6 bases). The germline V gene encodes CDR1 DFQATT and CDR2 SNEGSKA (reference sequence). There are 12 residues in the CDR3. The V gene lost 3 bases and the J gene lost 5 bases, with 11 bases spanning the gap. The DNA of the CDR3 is TGCAGTGCTAGCCGGGAGACCCACGAGCAGTACTTC. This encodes CSASRETHEQYF.

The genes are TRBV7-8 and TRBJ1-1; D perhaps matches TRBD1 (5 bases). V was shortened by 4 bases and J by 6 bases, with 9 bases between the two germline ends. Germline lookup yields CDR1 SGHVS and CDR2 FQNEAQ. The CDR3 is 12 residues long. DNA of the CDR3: TGTGCCAGCAGCTCGGGACCCGCTGAAGCTTTCTTT. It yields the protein CASSSGPAEAFF. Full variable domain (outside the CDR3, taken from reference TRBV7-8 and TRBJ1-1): GAGVSQSPRYKVAKRGQDVALRCDPISGHVSLFWYQQALGQGPEFLTYFQNEAQLDKSGLPSDRFFAERPEGSVSTLKIQRTQQEDSAVYLCASSSGPAEAFFGQGTRLTVV.

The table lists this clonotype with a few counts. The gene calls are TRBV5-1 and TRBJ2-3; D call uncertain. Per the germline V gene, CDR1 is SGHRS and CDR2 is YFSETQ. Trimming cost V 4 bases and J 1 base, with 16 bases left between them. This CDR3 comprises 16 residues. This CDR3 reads CASSEELTFRTDTQYF. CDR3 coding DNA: TGCGCCAGCAGCGAGGAACTGACGTTCCGCACAGATACGCAGTATTTT.

This CDR3 is CASSFFGLGGETQYF. DNA of the CDR3: TGTGCCAGCAGTTTCTTCGGACTCGGGGGCGAGACCCAGTACTTC. This rearrangement joins TRBV12-3 or TRBV12-4 to TRBJ2-5, with D tentatively TRBD1 or TRBD2 (6 bases each). CDR3 length: 15 amino acids. V was shortened by 3 bases and J by 5 bases, with 16 bases between the two germline ends.

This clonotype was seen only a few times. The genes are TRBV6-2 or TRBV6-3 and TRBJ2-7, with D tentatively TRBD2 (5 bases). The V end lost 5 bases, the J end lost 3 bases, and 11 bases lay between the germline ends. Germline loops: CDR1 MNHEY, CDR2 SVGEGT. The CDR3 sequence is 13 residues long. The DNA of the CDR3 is TGTGCCAGCAGTGAGGCAGACTACTACGAGCAGTACTTC. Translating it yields CASSEADYYEQYF.

The CDR3 loop reads CATSDPGLAGSTDTQYF. CDR3 coding DNA: TGTGCCACCAGTGACCCGGGACTAGCGGGGAGCACAGATACGCAGTATTTT. This chain uses TRBV24-1 with TRBJ2-3; 13 positions agree with TRBD2. Germline values: CDR1 KGHDR, CDR2 SFDVKD. With V trimmed by 4 bases and J by 0 bases, 3 bases remained unmatched. The CDR3 length is 17 residues.

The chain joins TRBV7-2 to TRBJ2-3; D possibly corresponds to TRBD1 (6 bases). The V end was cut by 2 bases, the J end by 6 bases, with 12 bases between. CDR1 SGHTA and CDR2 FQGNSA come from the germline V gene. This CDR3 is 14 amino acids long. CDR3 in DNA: TGTGCCAGCAGCTTATTCGGACAGTCCGATACGCAGTATTTT. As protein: CASSLFGQSDTQYF.

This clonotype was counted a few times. CDR3 bases: TGTGCCAGCAGCTTGGTGTTCGGTGGCACTGAAGCTTTCTTT. It specifies CASSLVFGGTEAFF. The chain joins TRBV5-6 to TRBJ1-1; D not resolved. The V gene's germline CDR1 is SGHDT and CDR2 YYEEEE. V was shortened by 0 bases and J by 4 bases, with 10 bases between the two germline ends. This CDR3 has 14 residues.

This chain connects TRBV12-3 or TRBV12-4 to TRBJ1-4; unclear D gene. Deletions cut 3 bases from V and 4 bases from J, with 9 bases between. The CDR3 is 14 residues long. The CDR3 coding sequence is TGTGCCAGCAGTTTTGCCCTCTATAATGAAAAACTGTTTTTT. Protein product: CASSFALYNEKLFF.

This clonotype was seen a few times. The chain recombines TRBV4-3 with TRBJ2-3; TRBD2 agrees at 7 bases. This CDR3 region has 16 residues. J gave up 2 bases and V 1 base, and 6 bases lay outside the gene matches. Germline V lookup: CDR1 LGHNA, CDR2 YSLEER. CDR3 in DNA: TGCGCCAGCAGCCAAGTCTTTGGGACTATCACAGATACGCAGTATTTT. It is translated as CASSQVFGTITDTQYF.

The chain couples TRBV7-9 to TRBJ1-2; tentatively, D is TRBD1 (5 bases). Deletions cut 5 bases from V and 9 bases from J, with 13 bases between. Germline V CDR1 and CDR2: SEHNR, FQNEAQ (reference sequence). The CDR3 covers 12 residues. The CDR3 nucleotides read TGTGCCAGCAGCGATCGGGACGGCAGCTACACCTTC. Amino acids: CASSDRDGSYTF.

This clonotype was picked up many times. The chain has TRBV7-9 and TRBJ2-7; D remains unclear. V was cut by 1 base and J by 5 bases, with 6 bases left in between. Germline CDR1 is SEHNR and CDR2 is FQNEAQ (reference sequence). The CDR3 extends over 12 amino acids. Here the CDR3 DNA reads TGTGCCAGCAGCTTAGGATCCCACGAGCAGTACTTC. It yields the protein CASSLGSHEQYF.

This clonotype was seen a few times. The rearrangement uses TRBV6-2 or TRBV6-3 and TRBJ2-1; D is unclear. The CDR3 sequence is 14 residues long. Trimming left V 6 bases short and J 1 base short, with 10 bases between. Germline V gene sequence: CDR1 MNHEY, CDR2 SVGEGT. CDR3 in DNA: TGTGCCAGCAGATTTATTGAATCCTACAATGAGCAGTTCTTC. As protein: CASRFIESYNEQFF.

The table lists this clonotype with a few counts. CDR3 loop: CATSFVGTSGNEQFF. CDR3 nucleotides: TGTGCCACATCCTTTGTCGGGACTAGCGGAAATGAGCAGTTCTTC. This chain connects TRBV5-6 to TRBJ2-1; the match to TRBD2 covers 11 bases. Germline V gene sequence: CDR1 SGHDT, CDR2 YYEEEE. This CDR3 is 15 amino acids long. V lost 9 bases and J lost 7; bases outside the gene matches: 12.

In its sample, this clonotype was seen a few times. Written as DNA, the CDR3 is TGCAGTGCTCCGAACCCGACTAGCGGGAGCTACGAGCAGTACTTC. As protein: CSAPNPTSGSYEQYF. The chain recombines TRBV20-1 with TRBJ2-7, with TRBD2 matching 12 bases. This CDR3 is built from 15 residues. V was pared by 5 bases and J by 3 bases, with 8 bases of the junction left unmatched. Germline-derived CDR1 and CDR2 are DFQATT and SNEGSKA (reference sequence).

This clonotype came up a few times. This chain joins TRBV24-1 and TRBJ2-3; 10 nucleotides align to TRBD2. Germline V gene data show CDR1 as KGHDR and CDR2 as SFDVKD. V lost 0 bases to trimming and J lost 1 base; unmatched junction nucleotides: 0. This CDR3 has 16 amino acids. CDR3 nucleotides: TGTGCCACCAGTGATTTGACTAGCGGGGGCACAGATACGCAGTATTTT. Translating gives CATSDLTSGGTDTQYF.

CDR3 sequence: CASRADITGELFF. CDR3 bases: TGCGCCAGCAGAGCCGACATCACCGGGGAGCTGTTTTTT. This rearrangement joins TRBV10-1 to TRBJ2-2; unclear D gene. Per germline, CDR1 WNHNN and CDR2 SYGVQD (reference sequence). The CDR3 totals 13 residues. V was pared by 6 bases and J by 4 bases, with 9 bases between.

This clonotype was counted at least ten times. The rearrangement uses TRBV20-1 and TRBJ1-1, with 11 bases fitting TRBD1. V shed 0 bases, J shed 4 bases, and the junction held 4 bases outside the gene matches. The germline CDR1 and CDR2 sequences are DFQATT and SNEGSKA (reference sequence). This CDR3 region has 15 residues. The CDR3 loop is CSARDVGTGGTEAFF. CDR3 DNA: TGCAGTGCTAGAGATGTTGGGACAGGGGGCACTGAAGCTTTCTTT.

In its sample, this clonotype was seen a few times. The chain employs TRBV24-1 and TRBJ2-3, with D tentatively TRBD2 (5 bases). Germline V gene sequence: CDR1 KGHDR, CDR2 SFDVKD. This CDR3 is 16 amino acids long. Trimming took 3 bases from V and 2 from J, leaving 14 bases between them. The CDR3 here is CATSDMTTRNTDTQYF. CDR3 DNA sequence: TGTGCCACCAGTGATATGACTACCAGGAACACAGATACGCAGTATTTT.

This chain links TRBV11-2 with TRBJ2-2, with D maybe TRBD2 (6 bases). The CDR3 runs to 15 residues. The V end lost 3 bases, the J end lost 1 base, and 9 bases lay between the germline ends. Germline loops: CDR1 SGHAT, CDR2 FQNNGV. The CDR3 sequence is CASSFFGRNTGELFF. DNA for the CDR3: TGTGCCAGCAGCTTCTTCGGGAGGAACACCGGGGAGCTGTTTTTT.

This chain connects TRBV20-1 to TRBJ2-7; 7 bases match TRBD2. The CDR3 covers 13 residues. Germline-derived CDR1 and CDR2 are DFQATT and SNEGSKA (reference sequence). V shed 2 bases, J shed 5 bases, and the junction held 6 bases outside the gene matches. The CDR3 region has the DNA TGCAGTGCTAGATCCGGGAGGTTGGACGAGCAGTACTTC. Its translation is CSARSGRLDEQYF.

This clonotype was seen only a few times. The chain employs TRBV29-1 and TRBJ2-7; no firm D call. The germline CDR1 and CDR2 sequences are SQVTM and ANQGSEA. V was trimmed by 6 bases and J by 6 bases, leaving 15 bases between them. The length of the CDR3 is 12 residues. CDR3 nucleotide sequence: TGCAGCGTAGGTAGGACCAATCGCGAGCAGTACTTC. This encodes CSVGRTNREQYF.

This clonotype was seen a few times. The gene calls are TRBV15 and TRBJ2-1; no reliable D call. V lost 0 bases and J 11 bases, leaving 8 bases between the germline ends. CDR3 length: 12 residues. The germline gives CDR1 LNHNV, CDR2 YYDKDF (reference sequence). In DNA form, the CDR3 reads TGTGCCACCAGCAGAGAACCGCACCAGCAGTTCTTC. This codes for CATSREPHQQFF.